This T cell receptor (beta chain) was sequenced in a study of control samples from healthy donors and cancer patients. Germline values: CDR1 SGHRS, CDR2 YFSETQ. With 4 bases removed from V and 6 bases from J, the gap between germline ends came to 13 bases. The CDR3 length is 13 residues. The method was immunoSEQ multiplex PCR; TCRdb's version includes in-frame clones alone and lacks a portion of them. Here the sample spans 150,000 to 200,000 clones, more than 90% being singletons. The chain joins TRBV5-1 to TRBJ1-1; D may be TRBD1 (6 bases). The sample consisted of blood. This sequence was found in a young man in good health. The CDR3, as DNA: TGCGCCAGCAGCAGGGGGGGTAAAGCTGAAGCTTTCTTT. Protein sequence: CASSRGGKAEAFF. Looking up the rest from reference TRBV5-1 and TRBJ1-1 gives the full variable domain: KAGVTQTPRYLIKTRGQQVTLSCSPISGHRSVSWYQQTPGQGLQFLFEYFSETQRNKGNFPGRFSGRQFSNSRSEMNVSTLELGDSALYLCASSRGGKAEAFFGQGTRLTVV.